This T cell receptor beta chain was profiled in a study of cytomegalovirus exposure and HLA in healthy donors. Study findings and constraints: Testing in vitro showed three CMV-associated chains specific for CMV antigens. Later analysis indicated greater clonal expansion among HLA-associated TCR beta chains than among equally common other chains. Across HLA loci, a later analysis found differing TCR association rates, with DRB1 most and HLA-C fewest.

Vbeta (60) and Jbeta (13) primers were used in the PCR. Method: immunoSEQ multiplex PCR; TCRdb's copy keeps in-frame clones and lacks some. The data contain about 250,000 clones, around 80% of them singletons. The V and J ends lost 4 bases and 3 bases respectively, with 16 bases between them. From germline, CDR1 is MNHNY and CDR2 SVGAGI (reference sequence). The CDR3 extends over 15 amino acids. This clone was counted between two and nine times. The antigen is unknown. This receptor was taken from a boy aged 5 to 17 in good health and CMV-seronegative. V usage is TRBV6-6 and J usage is TRBJ2-7; D ambiguous. The sequencing input was PBMCs. This CDR3 is CASSWSLSGRYEQYF. The CDR3 DNA is TGTGCCAGCAGTTGGTCTCTTTCGGGTCGCTACGAGCAGTACTTC.